These 9 T cell receptor beta chains were sequenced from one sample in a study of blood T cell repertoires in COVID-19 (TCRdb year 2020). Libraries were prepared through the immunoSEQ multiplex PCR assay. This immuneACCESS table, as held by TCRdb, lists in-frame sequences with V and J called but not all clones. Of the missing ones, under half trace to an unresolved V gene in checked studies; the others have no known cause. The sample profile shows fewer than 80,000 clones; 88% of them were found once. About 8.2% of the sample goes to the ten largest clones. The sequenced sample was peripheral blood. Every receptor here comes from a human donor in a cohort sampled during active COVID-19.

V usage is TRBV9 and J usage is TRBJ2-7; D possibly corresponds to TRBD1 (6 bases). Per germline, CDR1 SGDLS and CDR2 YYNGEE. CDR3 size: 16 residues. The germline V and J ends were trimmed by 4 bases and 0 bases, with 17 bases remaining between them. The CDR3 sequence is CASSPRTDPLSYEQYF. The CDR3 DNA sequence: TGTGCCAGCAGCCCCCGGACAGACCCTCTCTCCTACGAGCAGTACTTC.

This clone was found a few times. The genes are TRBV5-1 and TRBJ2-7; D might be TRBD1 (6 bases). The germline V gene encodes CDR1 SGHRS and CDR2 YFSETQ. V was shortened by 4 bases and J by 3 bases, with 17 bases between the two germline ends. The CDR3 runs 15 residues. DNA for the CDR3: TGCGCCAGCAGCCAGGGAGCAGGACAGCTCTACGAGCAGTACTTC. Translated, it gives CASSQGAGQLYEQYF. The whole variable domain, remainder taken from reference TRBV5-1 and TRBJ2-7, is KAGVTQTPRYLIKTRGQQVTLSCSPISGHRSVSWYQQTPGQGLQFLFEYFSETQRNKGNFPGRFSGRQFSNSRSEMNVSTLELGDSALYLCASSQGAGQLYEQYFGPGTRLTVT.

This sequence joins TRBV3-1 (or the pseudogene TRBV3-2) and TRBJ1-1; no reliable D call. V gave up 5 bases and J gave up 4 bases, with 11 bases separating them. Germline assignment: CDR1 LGHDT and CDR2 YNNKEL (reference sequence). The CDR3 is 13 amino acids. CDR3 bases: TGTGCCAGCAGCACCTCGGGGATCACTGAAGCTTTCTTT. Its protein is CASSTSGITEAFF.

The J gene is TRBJ1-1, the V gene TRBV7-3; tentatively, D is TRBD1 (6 bases). Trimming removed 3 bases at V and 3 bases at J, with 11 bases between. This CDR3 comprises 14 residues. Per the germline V gene, CDR1 is SGHTA and CDR2 is FQGTGA. CDR3 sequence reads: CASSLRGIHTEAFF. The CDR3 DNA reads TGTGCCAGCAGCTTGAGGGGGATACACACTGAAGCTTTCTTT. The whole variable domain, remainder taken from reference TRBV7-3 and TRBJ1-1, is GAGVSQTPSNKVTEKGKYVELRCDPISGHTALYWYRQSLGQGPEFLIYFQGTGAADDSGLPNDRFFAVRPEGSVSTLKIQRTERGDSAVYLCASSLRGIHTEAFFGQGTRLTVV.

The CDR3 nucleotides read TGTGCCAGCAGCCCCCTAGCAGCTAGTATCACAGATACGCAGTATTTT. Its translation is CASSPLAASITDTQYF. The chain carries TRBV3-1 (or the pseudogene TRBV3-2) and TRBJ2-3; D is possibly TRBD2 (5 bases). Germline V CDR1 and CDR2: LGHDT, YNNKEL (reference sequence). The V and J ends lost 4 bases and 2 bases respectively, with 16 bases between them. This CDR3 is built from 16 residues.

The genes are TRBV27 and TRBJ2-3; the D gene is possibly TRBD2 (6 bases). Per germline, CDR1 MNHEY and CDR2 SMNVEV (reference sequence). Trimming took off 6 bases at V and 2 bases at J, with 21 bases between the two ends. The CDR3 contains 17 residues. The CDR3 loop is CASRPAGWPFDTDTQYF. CDR3 nucleotide sequence: TGTGCCAGCAGGCCTGCGGGGTGGCCTTTTGACACAGATACGCAGTATTTT.

The gene calls are TRBV11-3 and TRBJ2-2; D perhaps matches TRBD2 (6 bases). This CDR3 is built from 15 residues. Germline V CDR1 and CDR2: SGHNT, YENEEA. Trimming pared 5 bases from V and 4 bases from J, leaving 14 bases between. CDR3 loop: CASSGPGVGTGELFF. The CDR3 DNA reads as TGTGCCAGCAGCGGGCCGGGAGTCGGCACCGGGGAGCTGTTTTTT.

This clone has more than one count but fewer than ten. Its ends do not fully match the called genes, so a read error is possible. The chain carries TRBV5-1 and TRBJ2-3, with 9 bases aligning to TRBD1. The germline gives CDR1 SGHRS, CDR2 YFSETQ. The CDR3 loop spans 14 amino acids. The CDR3 DNA reads TGCGCCAGCACCTTGGGACAGGGCGGGGATACGCAGTATTTT. It yields the protein CASTLGQGGDTQYF.

This clone has just one count. V usage is TRBV18 and J usage is TRBJ2-3; 7 nucleotides align to TRBD1. With V trimmed by 0 bases and J by 3 bases, 3 bases remained unmatched. The length of the CDR3 is 15 residues. Germline V gene sequence: CDR1 KGHSH, CDR2 LQKENI. Here the CDR3 reads CASSPPAQGTDTQYF. The CDR3, as DNA: TGTGCCAGCTCACCACCGGCACAGGGGACAGATACGCAGTATTTT.